These T cell receptor beta chains were read from a single sample in a study of response to subunit inactivated influenza vaccine. MiXCR was run by TCRdb on the RT-PCR reads, yielding one entry per CDR3 protein. In the table there are hundreds of thousands of distinct CDR3 sequences, roughly 10% of which are singletons. The same data also contributed to another study, on T cells expressing NK-cell markers.

The material sequenced was PBMCs from blood, taken on the day of vaccination. The receptors derive from a man in his fifties who received an inactivated influenza vaccine. The CDR3 runs from the conserved cysteine through the conserved F or W. D genes are given only for firm matches. Not every row has a clone size; where given, it reads once, few, many or a size class.

j_gene,d_gene,abundance,v_gene,CDR3aa
TRBJ1-1,.,few,TRBV6-1,CASSGRQMNTEAFF
TRBJ2-3,.,few,TRBV12-3/TRBV12-4,CASSFYGADTQYF
TRBJ1-2,.,.,TRBV6-5,CASSYEGVYGYTF
TRBJ2-1,TRBD2,few,TRBV5-1,CASSWGSGAYNEQFF
TRBJ1-1,.,.,TRBV13,CASSLVGTAFF
TRBJ2-2,.,many,TRBV9,CASSPSGTHGELFF
TRBJ2-1,.,.,TRBV20-1,CSEGRSSRSGNEQFF
TRBJ1-5,TRBD1,.,TRBV19,CASEGQGARGNQPQHF
TRBJ1-1,.,.,TRBV2,CASSSTWTTEAFF
TRBJ2-5,TRBD2,.,TRBV6-1,CASSNLAGPQETQYF
TRBJ2-1,.,many,TRBV5-1,CASSIISGSVAYNEQFF
TRBJ2-5,TRBD2,few,TRBV5-1,CASSLGLAGAQETQYF
TRBJ2-1,TRBD2,few,TRBV5-1,CASTGLAGGNEQFF
TRBJ2-2,.,.,TRBV9,CASSPGGRMNTGELFF
TRBJ2-2,TRBD1,few,TRBV5-1,CASSKGQGPTGELFF
TRBJ2-5,.,.,TRBV7-2,CASSLGGTLQETQYF
TRBJ2-3,.,many,TRBV6-1,CASSEDGRSTDTQYF
TRBJ2-5,.,.,TRBV7-3,CASSSQRQETQYF
TRBJ2-3,.,.,TRBV28,CASSQEWDTQYF
TRBJ2-1,.,.,TRBV7-2,CASSLDGGNVYEQFF
TRBJ1-1,.,.,TRBV7-2,CASTIGGNTEAFF
TRBJ2-7,.,.,TRBV20-1,CSARDSSGSLFEQYF
TRBJ2-3,TRBD2,.,TRBV7-6,CASSLGGSRGADTQYF
TRBJ2-2,.,few,TRBV12-3/TRBV12-4,CASSTRGGTGELFF
TRBJ1-5,TRBD1,.,TRBV6-2/TRBV6-3,CASSYSAGGKGPQHF
TRBJ2-4,TRBD2,few,TRBV11-2,CASSLVGRRRGSKNIQYF
TRBJ1-2,.,few,TRBV3-1,CASSQELLRGLYGYTF